This T cell receptor (beta chain) was sequenced for a study of cytomegalovirus exposure and HLA in healthy donors. Study-wide results and caveats: The authors assumed roughly uniform sequencing depth across donors for presence/absence analyses.

A note on this clone: Antigen unknown.

J was trimmed by 2 bases and V by 4 bases; bases with no gene match: 5. This CDR3 contains 15 residues. CDR1 is KGHSH and CDR2 is LQKENI in the germline V gene. Researchers ran the PCR with 60 Vbeta and 13 Jbeta primers. Per the authors' pipeline: Later analysis identified 80 million to 90 million unique TCR beta chains, 10 million to 12 million shared. Using immunoSEQ multiplex PCR, the repertoire was profiled, and TCRdb retains in-frame clones only, with some absent. The V and J calls and clone size come from that table; D and trimming were worked out from the DNA. The sample includes 150,000 or so clones, over 65% of them seen just once.

Sequencing was carried out using PBMCs. V and J are TRBV18 and TRBJ2-7; 10 bases agree with TRBD1. This receptor was taken from a man between 18 and 29 years old in good health and CMV-seropositive. The DNA of the CDR3 is TGTGCCAGCTCACTCGGACAGGGGGGAACCTACGAGCAGTACTTC. Its translation: CASSLGQGGTYEQYF. The full variable domain, rest sourced from reference TRBV18 and TRBJ2-7, is NAGVMQNPRHLVRRRGQEARLRCSPMKGHSHVYWYRQLPEEGLKFMVYLQKENIIDESGMPKERFSAEFPKEGPSILRIQQVVRGDSAAYFCASSLGQGGTYEQYFGPGTRLTVT.